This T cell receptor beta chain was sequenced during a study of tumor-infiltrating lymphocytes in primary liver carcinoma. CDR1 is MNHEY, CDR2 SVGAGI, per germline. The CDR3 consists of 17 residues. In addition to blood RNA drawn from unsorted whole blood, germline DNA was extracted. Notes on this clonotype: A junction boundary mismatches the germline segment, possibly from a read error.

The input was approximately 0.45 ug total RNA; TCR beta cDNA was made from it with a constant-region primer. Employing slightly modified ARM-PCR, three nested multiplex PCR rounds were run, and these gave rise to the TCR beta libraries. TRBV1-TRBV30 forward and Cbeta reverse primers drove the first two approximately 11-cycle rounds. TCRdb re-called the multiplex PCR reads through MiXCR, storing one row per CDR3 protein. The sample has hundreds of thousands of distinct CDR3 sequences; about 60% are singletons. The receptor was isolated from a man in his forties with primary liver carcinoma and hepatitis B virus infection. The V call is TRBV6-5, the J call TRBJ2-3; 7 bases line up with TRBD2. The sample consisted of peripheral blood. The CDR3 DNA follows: TGTGCCAGCAGACGTGGGCTAGCGGACAAAAGCACAGATACGCAGTATTTC. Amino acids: CASRRGLADKSTDTQYF.